The T cell receptor beta chain under discussion was sequenced for a study of regulatory T cells in long-lasting Graves disease. This clonotype turned up a few times. Investigators prepared the TCR beta libraries by applying iRepertoire HTBI primers and Arm-PCR of CDR3 regions. MiXCR was run by TCRdb on the multiplex PCR reads, yielding one entry per CDR3 protein. The data contain 300,000 to 500,000 distinct CDR3 sequences, 20% of them singletons. Time point meaning: persistent/refractory GD, antithyroid drugs over 5 years with positive TRAb. Researchers made the TCR library from RNA that was extracted from PBMCs. Trimming removed 6 bases from V and 7 bases from J, with 13 bases in between. This CDR3 has 13 amino acids. Looked up from germline, CDR1 is MNHEY and CDR2 is SVGEGT.

The chain recombines TRBV6-2 or TRBV6-3 with TRBJ1-3, with D possibly TRBD1 on 5 matching bases. The material was peripheral blood mononuclear cells (PBMCs), obtained when the disease was refractory, from a patient treated with antithyroid drugs. The TCR originated in a female donor with Graves disease. The CDR3 reads CASSLQEGNTIYF. CDR3 nucleotides: TGTGCCAGCAGCCTACAGGAGGGGAACACCATATATTTT.